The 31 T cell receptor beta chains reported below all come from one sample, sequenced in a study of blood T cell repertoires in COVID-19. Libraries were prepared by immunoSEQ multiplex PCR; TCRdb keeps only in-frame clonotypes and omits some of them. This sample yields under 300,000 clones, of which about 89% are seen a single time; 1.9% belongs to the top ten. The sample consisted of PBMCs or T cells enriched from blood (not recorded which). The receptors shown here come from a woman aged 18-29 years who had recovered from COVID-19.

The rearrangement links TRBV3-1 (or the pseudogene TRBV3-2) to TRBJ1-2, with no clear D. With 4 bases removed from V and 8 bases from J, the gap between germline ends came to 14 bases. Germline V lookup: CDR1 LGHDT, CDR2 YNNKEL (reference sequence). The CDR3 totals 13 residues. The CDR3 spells CASSPSSARGYTF. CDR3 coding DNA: TGTGCCAGCAGCCCCTCCTCGGCGCGGGGCTACACCTTC.

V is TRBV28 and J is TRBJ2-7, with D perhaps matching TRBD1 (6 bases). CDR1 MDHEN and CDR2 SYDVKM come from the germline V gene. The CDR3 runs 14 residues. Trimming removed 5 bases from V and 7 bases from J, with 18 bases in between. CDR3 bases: TGTGCCAGCAGTGGACAGTGGAACCCGTGGGAGCAGTACTTC. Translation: CASSGQWNPWEQYF.

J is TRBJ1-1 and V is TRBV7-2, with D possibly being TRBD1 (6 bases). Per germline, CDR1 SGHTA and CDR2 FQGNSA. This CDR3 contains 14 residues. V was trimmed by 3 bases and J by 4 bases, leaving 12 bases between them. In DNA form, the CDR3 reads TGTGCCAGCAGCTTCTTACAGGGACGCACTGAAGCTTTCTTT. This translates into CASSFLQGRTEAFF.

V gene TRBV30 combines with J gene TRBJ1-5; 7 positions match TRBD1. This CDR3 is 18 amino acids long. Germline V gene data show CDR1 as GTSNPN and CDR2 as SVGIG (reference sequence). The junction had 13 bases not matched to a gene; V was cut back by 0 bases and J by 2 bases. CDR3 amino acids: CAWSVLRGQGFGNQPQHF. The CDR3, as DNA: TGTGCCTGGAGTGTACTGAGGGGGCAAGGATTTGGCAATCAGCCCCAGCATTTT. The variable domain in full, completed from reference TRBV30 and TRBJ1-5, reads SQTIHQWPATLVQPVGSPLSLECTVEGTSNPNLYWYRQAAGRGLQLLFYSVGIGQISSEVPQNLSASRPQDRQFILSSKKLLLSDSGFYLCAWSVLRGQGFGNQPQHFGDGTRLSIL.

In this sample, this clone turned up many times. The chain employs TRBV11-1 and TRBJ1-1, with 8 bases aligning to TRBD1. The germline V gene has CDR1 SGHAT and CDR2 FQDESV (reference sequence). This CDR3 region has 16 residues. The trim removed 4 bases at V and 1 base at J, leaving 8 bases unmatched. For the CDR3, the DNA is TGTGCCAGCAGCTCGCCAGGGGGCGCACGGAACACTGAAGCTTTCTTT. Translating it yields CASSSPGGARNTEAFF.

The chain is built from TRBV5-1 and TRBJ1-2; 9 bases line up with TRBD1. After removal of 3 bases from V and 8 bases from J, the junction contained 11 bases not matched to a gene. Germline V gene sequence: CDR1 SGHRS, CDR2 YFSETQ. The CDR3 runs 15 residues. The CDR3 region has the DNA TGCGCCAGCAGCTCTCCGGGACAGGGCCCTCTGGGCTACACCTTC. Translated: CASSSPGQGPLGYTF.

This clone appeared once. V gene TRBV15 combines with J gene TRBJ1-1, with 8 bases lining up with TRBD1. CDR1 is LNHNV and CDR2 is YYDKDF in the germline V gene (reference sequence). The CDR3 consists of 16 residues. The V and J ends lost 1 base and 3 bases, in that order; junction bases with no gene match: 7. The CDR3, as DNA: TGTGCCACCAGCAGAGGTCTGGACAGGGAGGACACTGAAGCTTTCTTT. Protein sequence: CATSRGLDREDTEAFF.

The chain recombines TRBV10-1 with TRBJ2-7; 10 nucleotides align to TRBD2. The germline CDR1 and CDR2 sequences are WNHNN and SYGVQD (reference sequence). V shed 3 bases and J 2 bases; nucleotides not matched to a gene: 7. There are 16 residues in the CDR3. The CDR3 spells CASSDISGREPYEQYF. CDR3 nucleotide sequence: TGCGCCAGCAGTGATATCAGCGGGAGGGAACCCTACGAGCAGTACTTC.

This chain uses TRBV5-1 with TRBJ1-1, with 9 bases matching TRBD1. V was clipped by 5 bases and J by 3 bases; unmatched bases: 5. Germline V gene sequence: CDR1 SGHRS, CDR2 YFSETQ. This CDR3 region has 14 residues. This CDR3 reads CASRWTGADTEAFF. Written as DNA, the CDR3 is TGCGCCAGCAGGTGGACAGGGGCCGACACTGAAGCTTTCTTT. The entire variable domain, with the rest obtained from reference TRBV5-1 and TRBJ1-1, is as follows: KAGVTQTPRYLIKTRGQQVTLSCSPISGHRSVSWYQQTPGQGLQFLFEYFSETQRNKGNFPGRFSGRQFSNSRSEMNVSTLELGDSALYLCASRWTGADTEAFFGQGTRLTVV.

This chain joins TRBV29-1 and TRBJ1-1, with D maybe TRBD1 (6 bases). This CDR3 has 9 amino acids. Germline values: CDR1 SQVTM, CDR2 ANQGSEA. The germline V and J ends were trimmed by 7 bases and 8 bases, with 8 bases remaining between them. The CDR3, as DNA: TGCAGCGCCGGGACAGAAGCTTTCTTT. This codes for CSAGTEAFF.

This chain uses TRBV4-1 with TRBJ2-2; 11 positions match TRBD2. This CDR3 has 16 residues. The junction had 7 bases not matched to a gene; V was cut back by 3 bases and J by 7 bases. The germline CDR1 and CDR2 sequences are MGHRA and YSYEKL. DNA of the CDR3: TGCGCCAGCAGCCATGAACTAGCGGGAGTAGGCGGGGAGCTGTTTTTT. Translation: CASSHELAGVGGELFF.

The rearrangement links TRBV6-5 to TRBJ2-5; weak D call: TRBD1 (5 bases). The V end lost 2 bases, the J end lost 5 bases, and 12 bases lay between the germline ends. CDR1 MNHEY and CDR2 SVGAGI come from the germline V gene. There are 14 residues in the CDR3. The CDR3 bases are TGTGCCAGCAGTTACCAGGGTTGGCGGGAGACCCAGTACTTC. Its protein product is CASSYQGWRETQYF.

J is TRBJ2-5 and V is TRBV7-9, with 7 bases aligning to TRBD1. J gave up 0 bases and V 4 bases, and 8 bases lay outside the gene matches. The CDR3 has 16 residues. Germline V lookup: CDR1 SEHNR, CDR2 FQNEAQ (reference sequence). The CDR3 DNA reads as TGTGCCAGCAGCTCTGGGACAGTGATGTACCAAGAGACCCAGTACTTC. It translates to CASSSGTVMYQETQYF. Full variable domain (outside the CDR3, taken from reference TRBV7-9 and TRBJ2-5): DTGVSQNPRHKITKRGQNVTFRCDPISEHNRLYWYRQTLGQGPEFLTYFQNEAQLEKSRLLSDRFSAERPKGSFSTLEIQRTEQGDSAMYLCASSSGTVMYQETQYFGPGTRLLVL.

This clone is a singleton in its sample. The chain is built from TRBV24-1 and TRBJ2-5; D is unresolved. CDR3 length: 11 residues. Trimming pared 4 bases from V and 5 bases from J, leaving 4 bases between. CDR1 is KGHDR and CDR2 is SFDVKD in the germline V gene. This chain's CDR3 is CATSDGETQYF. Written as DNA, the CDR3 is TGTGCCACCAGTGACGGGGAGACCCAGTACTTC.

CDR3 DNA: TGTGCCAGCATTGGTAGGGGCACTGAAGCTTTCTTT. It is translated as CASIGRGTEAFF. The chain is built from TRBV28 and TRBJ1-1; possible D gene TRBD1, 5 bases. Per the germline V gene, CDR1 is MDHEN and CDR2 is SYDVKM. The CDR3 is 12 residues long. V dropped 7 bases and J dropped 4 bases, with 10 bases sitting between them.

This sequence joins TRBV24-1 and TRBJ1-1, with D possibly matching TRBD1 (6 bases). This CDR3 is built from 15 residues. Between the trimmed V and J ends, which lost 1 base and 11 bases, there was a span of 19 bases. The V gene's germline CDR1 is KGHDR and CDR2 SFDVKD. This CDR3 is CATSDFSGHLSGAFF. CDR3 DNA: TGTGCCACCAGTGATTTTTCGGGACACCTCTCGGGGGCTTTCTTT.

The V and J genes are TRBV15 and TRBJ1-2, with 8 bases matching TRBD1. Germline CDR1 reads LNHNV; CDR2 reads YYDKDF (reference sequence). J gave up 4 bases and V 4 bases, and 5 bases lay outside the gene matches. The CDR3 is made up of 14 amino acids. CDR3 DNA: TGTGCCACCAGCACTGGGACAGGCATCTATGGCTACACCTTC. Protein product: CATSTGTGIYGYTF.

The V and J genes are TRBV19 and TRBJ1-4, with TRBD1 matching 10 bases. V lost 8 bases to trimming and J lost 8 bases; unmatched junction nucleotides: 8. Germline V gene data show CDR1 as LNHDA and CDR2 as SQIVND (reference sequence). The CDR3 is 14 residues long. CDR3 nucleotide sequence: TGTGCCAGTGCGAAGGGACAGGGGTTGGAAAAACTGTTTTTT. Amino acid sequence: CASAKGQGLEKLFF.

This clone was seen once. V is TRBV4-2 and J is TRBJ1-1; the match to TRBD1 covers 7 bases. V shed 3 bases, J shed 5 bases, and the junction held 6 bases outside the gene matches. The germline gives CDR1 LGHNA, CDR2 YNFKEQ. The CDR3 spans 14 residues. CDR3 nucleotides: TGTGCCAGCAGCCAGTTCACAGGGGTTACTGAAGCTTTCTTT. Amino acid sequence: CASSQFTGVTEAFF.

Here the CDR3 DNA reads TGTGCCAGCAGCTCTAGAGGGGCGCGGGGTACAGATACGCAGTATTTT. This gives the protein CASSSRGARGTDTQYF. This chain uses TRBV7-2 with TRBJ2-3, with D tentatively TRBD2 (6 bases). The CDR3 runs to 16 residues. Trimming pared 4 bases from V and 3 bases from J, leaving 17 bases between. CDR1 SGHTA and CDR2 FQGNSA come from the germline V gene. Combining the CDR3 with reference TRBV7-2 and TRBJ2-3 gives the whole variable domain GAGVSQSPSNKVTEKGKDVELRCDPISGHTALYWYRQSLGQGLEFLIYFQGNSAPDKSGLPSDRFSAERTGGSVSTLTIQRTQQEDSAVYLCASSSRGARGTDTQYFGPGTRLTVL.

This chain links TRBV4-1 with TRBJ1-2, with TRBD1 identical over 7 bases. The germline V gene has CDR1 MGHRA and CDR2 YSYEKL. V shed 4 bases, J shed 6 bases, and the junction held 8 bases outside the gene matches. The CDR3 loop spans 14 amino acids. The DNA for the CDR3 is TGCGCCAGCAGCCGACCGGGACAGAAGAATGGCTACACCTTC. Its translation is CASSRPGQKNGYTF.

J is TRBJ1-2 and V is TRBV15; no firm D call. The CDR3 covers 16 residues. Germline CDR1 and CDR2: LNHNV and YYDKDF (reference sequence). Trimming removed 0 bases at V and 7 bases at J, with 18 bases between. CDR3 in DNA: TGTGCCACCAGCAGAGATCCCGGCGGTGGGTCGGGTGGCTACACCTTC. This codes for CATSRDPGGGSGGYTF.

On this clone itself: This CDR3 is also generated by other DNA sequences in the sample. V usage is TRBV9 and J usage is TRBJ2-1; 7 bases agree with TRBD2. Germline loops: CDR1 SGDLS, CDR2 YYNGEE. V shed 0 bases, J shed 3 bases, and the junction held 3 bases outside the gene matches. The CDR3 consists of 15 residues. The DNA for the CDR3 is TGTGCCAGCAGCGTAGCTCCTAGCGGCTACAATGAGCAGTTCTTC. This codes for CASSVAPSGYNEQFF. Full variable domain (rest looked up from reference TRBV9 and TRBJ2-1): DSGVTQTPKHLITATGQRVTLRCSPRSGDLSVYWYQQSLDQGLQFLIQYYNGEERAKGNILERFSAQQFPDLHSELNLSSLELGDSALYFCASSVAPSGYNEQFFGPGTRLTVL.

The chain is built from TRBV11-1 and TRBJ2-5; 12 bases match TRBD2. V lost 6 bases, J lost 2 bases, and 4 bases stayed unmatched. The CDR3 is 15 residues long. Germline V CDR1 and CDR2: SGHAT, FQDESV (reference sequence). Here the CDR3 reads CASSPSGRAQETQYF. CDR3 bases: TGTGCCAGCAGTCCTAGCGGGAGGGCGCAAGAGACCCAGTACTTC.

The CDR3 nucleotides are TGTGCCAGCAGTAGATTCACAGGGCTGGCGACCCAGTACTTC. It codes for CASSRFTGLATQYF. The rearrangement uses TRBV6-5 and TRBJ2-5, with D possibly matching TRBD1 (6 bases). The CDR3 has 14 residues. Germline-derived CDR1 and CDR2 are MNHEY and SVGAGI. V shed 5 bases and J shed 7 bases, with 17 bases lying between them.

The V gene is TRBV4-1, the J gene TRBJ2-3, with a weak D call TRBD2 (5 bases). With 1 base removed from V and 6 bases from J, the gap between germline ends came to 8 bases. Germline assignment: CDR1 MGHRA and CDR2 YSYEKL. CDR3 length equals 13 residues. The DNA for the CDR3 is TGCGCCAGCAGCCAAGGGCCGGGGGATACGCAGTATTTT. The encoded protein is CASSQGPGDTQYF.

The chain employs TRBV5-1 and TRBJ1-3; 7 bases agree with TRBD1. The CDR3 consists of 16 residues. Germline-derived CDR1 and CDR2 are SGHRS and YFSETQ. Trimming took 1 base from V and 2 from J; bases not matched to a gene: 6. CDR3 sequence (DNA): TGCGCCAGCAGCTTGACCGGGACAGTCACTGGAAACACCATATATTTT. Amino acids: CASSLTGTVTGNTIYF.

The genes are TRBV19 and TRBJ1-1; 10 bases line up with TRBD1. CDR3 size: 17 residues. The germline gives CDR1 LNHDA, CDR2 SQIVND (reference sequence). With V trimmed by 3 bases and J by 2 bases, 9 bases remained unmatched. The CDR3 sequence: CASSIAGDRGINTEAFF. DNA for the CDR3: TGTGCCAGTAGTATCGCCGGGGACAGGGGTATTAACACTGAAGCTTTCTTT.

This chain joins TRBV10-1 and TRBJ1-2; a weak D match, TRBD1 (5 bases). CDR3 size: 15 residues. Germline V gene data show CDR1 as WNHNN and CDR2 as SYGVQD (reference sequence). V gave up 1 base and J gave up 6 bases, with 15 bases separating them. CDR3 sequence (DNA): TGCGCCAGCAGTGAGTTGGCAGGGAATAGGGATGGCTACACCTTC. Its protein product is CASSELAGNRDGYTF.

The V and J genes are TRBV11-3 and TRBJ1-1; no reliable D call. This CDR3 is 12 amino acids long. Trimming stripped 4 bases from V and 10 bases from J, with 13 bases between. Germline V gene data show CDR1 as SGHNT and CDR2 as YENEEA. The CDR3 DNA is TGTGCCAGCAGCTCCCCCCGGGGTCGAGCTTTCTTT. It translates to CASSSPRGRAFF.

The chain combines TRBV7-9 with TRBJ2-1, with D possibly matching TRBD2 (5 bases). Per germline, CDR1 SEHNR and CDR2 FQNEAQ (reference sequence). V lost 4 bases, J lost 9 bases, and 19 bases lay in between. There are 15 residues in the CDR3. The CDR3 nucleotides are TGTGCCAGCAGCTCTAGGACTCTCATGGTTAGTGAGCAGTTCTTC. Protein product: CASSSRTLMVSEQFF.